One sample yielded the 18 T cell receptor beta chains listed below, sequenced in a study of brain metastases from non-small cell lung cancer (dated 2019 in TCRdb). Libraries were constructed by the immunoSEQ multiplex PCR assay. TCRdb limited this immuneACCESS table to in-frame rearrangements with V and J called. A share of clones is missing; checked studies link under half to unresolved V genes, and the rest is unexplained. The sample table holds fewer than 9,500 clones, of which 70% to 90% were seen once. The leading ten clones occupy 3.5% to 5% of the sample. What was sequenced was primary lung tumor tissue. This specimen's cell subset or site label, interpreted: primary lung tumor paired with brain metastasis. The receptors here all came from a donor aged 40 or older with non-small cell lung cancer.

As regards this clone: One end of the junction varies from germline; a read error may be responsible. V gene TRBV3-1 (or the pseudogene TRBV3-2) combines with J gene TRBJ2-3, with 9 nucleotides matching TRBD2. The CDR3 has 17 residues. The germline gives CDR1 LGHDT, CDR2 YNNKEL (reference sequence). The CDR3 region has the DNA TGTGTCAGCAGCCAAGATAGTAGTCTAGCGGGGACAGATACGCAGTATTTT. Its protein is CVSSQDSSLAGTDTQYF.

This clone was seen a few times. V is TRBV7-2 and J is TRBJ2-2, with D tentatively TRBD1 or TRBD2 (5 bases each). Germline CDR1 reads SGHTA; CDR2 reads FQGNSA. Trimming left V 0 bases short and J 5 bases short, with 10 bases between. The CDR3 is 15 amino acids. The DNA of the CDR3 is TGTGCCAGCAGCTTAGCGATGGGGGAAACCGGGGAGCTGTTTTTT. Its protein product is CASSLAMGETGELFF.

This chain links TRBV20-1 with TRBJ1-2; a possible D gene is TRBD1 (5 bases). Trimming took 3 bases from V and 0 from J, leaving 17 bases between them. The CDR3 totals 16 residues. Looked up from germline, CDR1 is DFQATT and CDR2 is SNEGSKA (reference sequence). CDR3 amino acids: CSASRRPLTANYGYTF. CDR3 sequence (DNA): TGCAGTGCTAGTAGGCGGCCTCTGACAGCTAACTATGGCTACACCTTC.

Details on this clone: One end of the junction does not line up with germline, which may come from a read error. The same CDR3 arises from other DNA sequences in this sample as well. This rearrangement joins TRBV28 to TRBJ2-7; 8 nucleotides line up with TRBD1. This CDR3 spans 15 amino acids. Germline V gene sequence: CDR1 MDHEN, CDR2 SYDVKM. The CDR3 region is CASSGRTGTLYEQYF. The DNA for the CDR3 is TGTGCCAGCAGCGGCCGGACAGGGACGCTCTACGAACAGTACTTC.

The CDR3, as DNA: TGTGCCAGCAGTTTATTCGCGCGGAGCACAGATACGCAGTATTTT. It yields the protein CASSLFARSTDTQYF. The chain has TRBV27 and TRBJ2-3; D remains ambiguous. Deletions cut 1 base from V and 0 bases from J, with 8 bases between. The length of the CDR3 is 15 residues. CDR1 is MNHEY and CDR2 is SMNVEV in the germline V gene (reference sequence).

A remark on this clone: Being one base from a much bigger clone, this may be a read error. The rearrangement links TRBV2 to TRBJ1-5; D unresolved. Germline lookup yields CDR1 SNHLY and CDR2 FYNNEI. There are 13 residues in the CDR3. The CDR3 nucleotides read TGTGCCAACAGTGAAGGGCAGTATCAGCCCCAGCATTTT. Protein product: CANSEGQYQPQHF.

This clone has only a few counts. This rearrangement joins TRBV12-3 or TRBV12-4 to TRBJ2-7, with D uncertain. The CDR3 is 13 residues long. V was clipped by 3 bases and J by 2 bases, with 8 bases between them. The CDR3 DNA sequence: TGTGCCAGCAGTTTTGCAGCGACCTACGAGCAGTACTTC. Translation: CASSFAATYEQYF.

The CDR3 region has the DNA TGTGCCAGCTCACCACCGAACAGGGGAGGTAATTCACCCCTCCACTTT. Translating gives CASSPPNRGGNSPLHF. The rearrangement uses TRBV18 and TRBJ1-6; TRBD1 matches at 7 bases. The V segment lost 0 bases and the J segment 6 bases; nucleotides outside the gene matches: 5. Germline V gene sequence: CDR1 KGHSH, CDR2 LQKENI. The CDR3 covers 16 residues.

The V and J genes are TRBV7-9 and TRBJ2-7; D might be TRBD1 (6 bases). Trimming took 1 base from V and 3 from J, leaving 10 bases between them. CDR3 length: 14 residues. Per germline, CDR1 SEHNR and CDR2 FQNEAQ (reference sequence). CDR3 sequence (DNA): TGTGCCAGCAGCTTAGGGTCAGGGGTCTACGAGCAGTACTTC. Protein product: CASSLGSGVYEQYF.

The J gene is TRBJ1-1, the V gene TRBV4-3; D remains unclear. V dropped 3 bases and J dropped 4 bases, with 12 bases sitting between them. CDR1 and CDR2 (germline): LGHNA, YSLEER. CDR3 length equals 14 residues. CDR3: CASSHDKGSTEAFF. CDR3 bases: TGCGCCAGCAGCCACGACAAAGGGAGCACTGAAGCTTTCTTT.

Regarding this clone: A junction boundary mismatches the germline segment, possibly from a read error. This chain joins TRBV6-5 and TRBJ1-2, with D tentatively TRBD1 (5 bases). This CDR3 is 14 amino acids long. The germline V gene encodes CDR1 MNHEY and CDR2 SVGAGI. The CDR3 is CASSYGGMPYGYTF. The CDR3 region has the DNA TGTGCCAGCAGTTACGGGGGTATGCCCTATGGCTACACTTTC.

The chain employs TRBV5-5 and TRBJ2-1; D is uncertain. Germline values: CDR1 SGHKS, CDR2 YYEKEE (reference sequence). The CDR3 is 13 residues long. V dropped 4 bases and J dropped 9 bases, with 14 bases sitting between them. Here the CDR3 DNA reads TGTGCCAGCAGCGCCGAGAGAACAACTGAGCAGTTCTTC. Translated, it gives CASSAERTTEQFF.

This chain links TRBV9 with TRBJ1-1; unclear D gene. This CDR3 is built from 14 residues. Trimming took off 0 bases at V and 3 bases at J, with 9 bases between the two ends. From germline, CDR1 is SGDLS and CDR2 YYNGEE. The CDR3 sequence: CASSVGGWDTEAFF. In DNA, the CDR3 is TGTGCCAGCAGCGTAGGGGGTTGGGACACTGAAGCTTTCTTT. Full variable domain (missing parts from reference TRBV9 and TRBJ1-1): DSGVTQTPKHLITATGQRVTLRCSPRSGDLSVYWYQQSLDQGLQFLIQYYNGEERAKGNILERFSAQQFPDLHSELNLSSLELGDSALYFCASSVGGWDTEAFFGQGTRLTVV.

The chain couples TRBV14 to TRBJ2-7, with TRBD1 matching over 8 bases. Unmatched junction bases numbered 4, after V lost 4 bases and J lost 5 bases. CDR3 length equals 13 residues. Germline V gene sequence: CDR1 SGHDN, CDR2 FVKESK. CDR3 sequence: CASSRDRSHEQYF. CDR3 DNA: TGTGCCAGCAGCCGGGACAGGAGCCACGAGCAGTACTTC.

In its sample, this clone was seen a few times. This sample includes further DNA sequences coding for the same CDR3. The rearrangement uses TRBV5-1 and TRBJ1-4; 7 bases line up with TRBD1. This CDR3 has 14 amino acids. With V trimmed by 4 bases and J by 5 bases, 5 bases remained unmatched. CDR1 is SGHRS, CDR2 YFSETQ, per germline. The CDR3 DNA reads TGCGCCAGCAGCGTGGGACAGCGAAATGAAAAACTGTTTTTT. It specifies CASSVGQRNEKLFF.

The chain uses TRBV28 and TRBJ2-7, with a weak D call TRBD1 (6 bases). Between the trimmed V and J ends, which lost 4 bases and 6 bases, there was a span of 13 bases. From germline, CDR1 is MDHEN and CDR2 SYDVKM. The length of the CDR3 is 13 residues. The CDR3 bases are TGTGCCAGCAGTTCCCCGAACAGGGCCGAGCAGTACTTC. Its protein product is CASSSPNRAEQYF.

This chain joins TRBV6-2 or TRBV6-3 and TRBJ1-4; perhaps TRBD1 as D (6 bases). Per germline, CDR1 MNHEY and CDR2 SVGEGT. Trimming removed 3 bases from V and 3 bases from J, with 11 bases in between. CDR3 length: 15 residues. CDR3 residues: CASSYRGQPNEKLFF. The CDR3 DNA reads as TGTGCCAGCAGTTATCGGGGACAACCTAATGAAAAACTGTTTTTT.

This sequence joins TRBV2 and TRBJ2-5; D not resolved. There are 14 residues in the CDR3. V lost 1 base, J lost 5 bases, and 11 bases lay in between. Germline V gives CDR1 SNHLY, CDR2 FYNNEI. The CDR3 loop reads CASSEGRNGETQYF. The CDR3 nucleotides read TGTGCCAGCAGTGAAGGCAGGAATGGGGAGACCCAGTACTTC.